Following are 24 T cell receptor beta chains from one sample sequenced in a study of blood T cells in healthy people across ages. Combining a sample-barcoded 5' primer with a J-beta primer mix, a second PCR ran for roughly 7 to 12 cycles. TCRdb passed the 5' RACE reads through MiXCR, listing each CDR3 protein once. In the table there are around 2 million distinct CDR3 sequences, roughly two fifths of which are singletons. Sequenced: blood. These receptors all stem from a human donor in good health.

This chain connects TRBV27 to TRBJ2-7, with 7 bases that match TRBD2. V lost 2 bases, J lost 2 bases, and 12 bases stayed unmatched. The CDR3 consists of 17 residues. The germline V gene encodes CDR1 MNHEY and CDR2 SMNVEV (reference sequence). The CDR3 is CASSLEGWGGTTYEQYF. CDR3 sequence (DNA): TGTGCCAGCAGTTTAGAAGGTTGGGGGGGGACGACCTACGAGCAGTACTTC.

The chain combines TRBV18 with TRBJ1-1, with D hard to call. Looked up from germline, CDR1 is KGHSH and CDR2 is LQKENI. V lost 1 base and J 4 bases, leaving 10 bases between the germline ends. The CDR3 has 14 residues. The CDR3 DNA is TGTGCCAGCTCACCACAGGAAAAGGGCACTGAAGCTTTCTTT. It is translated as CASSPQEKGTEAFF. Filled out from reference TRBV18 and TRBJ1-1, the complete variable domain reads NAGVMQNPRHLVRRRGQEARLRCSPMKGHSHVYWYRQLPEEGLKFMVYLQKENIIDESGMPKERFSAEFPKEGPSILRIQQVVRGDSAAYFCASSPQEKGTEAFFGQGTRLTVV.

The rearrangement uses TRBV6-2 or TRBV6-3 and TRBJ1-6; D perhaps matches TRBD1 (6 bases). Trimming left V 6 bases short and J 0 bases short, with 15 bases between. CDR1 is MNHEY, CDR2 SVGEGT, per germline. The CDR3 totals 17 residues. CDR3 DNA: TGTGCCAGCAGGGGACACACGCGGCTCTCCTATAATTCACCCCTCCACTTT. Translated: CASRGHTRLSYNSPLHF.

V is TRBV12-3 or TRBV12-4 and J is TRBJ1-2; D not resolved. This CDR3 region has 14 residues. Trimming took 5 bases from V and 4 from J, leaving 14 bases between them. CDR3 residues: CASSPYRGSYGYTF. In nucleotides, the CDR3 is TGTGCCAGCAGTCCTTATCGGGGTTCCTATGGCTACACCTTC.

This chain joins TRBV12-3 or TRBV12-4 and TRBJ2-3; 10 bases match TRBD1. V was pared by 3 bases and J by 5 bases, with 8 bases of the junction left unmatched. The CDR3 is 16 residues long. CDR3 nucleotide sequence: TGTGCCAGCAGTTTCCCGACAGGGGGCACTGAAGATACGCAGTATTTT. This codes for CASSFPTGGTEDTQYF.

The rearrangement joins TRBV12-3 or TRBV12-4 to TRBJ2-2; possibly TRBD2 for D (6 bases). This CDR3 comprises 13 residues. V lost 9 bases and J 7 bases, leaving 15 bases between the germline ends. The CDR3 bases are TGTGCCAGTTCTAGCGCCTACGGCGGGGAGCTGTTTTTT. This translates into CASSSAYGGELFF.

This clonotype turned up a few times. This chain connects TRBV2 to TRBJ2-3; D may be TRBD1 (5 bases). V was clipped by 2 bases and J by 6 bases, with 12 bases between them. CDR3 length: 14 amino acids. Germline CDR1 is SNHLY and CDR2 is FYNNEI. This chain's CDR3 is CASSELTGRDTQYF. CDR3 DNA sequence: TGTGCCAGCAGTGAACTTACAGGCCGCGATACGCAGTATTTT.

The rearrangement uses TRBV12-3 or TRBV12-4 and TRBJ1-1; unclear D gene. The CDR3 length is 14 residues. V was pared by 3 bases and J by 6 bases, with 14 bases between. The CDR3, as DNA: TGTGCCAGCAGTTTTAGCTTCGCCGGCTCTGAAGCTTTCTTT. This encodes CASSFSFAGSEAFF.

The chain joins TRBV9 to TRBJ2-3, with 10 positions matching TRBD2. This CDR3 is built from 15 residues. With 5 bases clipped from V and 0 bases from J, the junction kept 3 bases outside the gene matches. From germline, CDR1 is SGDLS and CDR2 YYNGEE. DNA of the CDR3: TGTGCCAGCAGGGCGACTAGCGGGAGCACAGATACGCAGTATTTT. This gives the protein CASRATSGSTDTQYF.

Only a few counts were recorded for this clonotype. The chain uses TRBV20-1 and TRBJ1-6; maybe TRBD1 (5 bases). V was shortened by 6 bases and J by 9 bases, with 18 bases between the two germline ends. The CDR3 loop spans 14 amino acids. Looked up from germline, CDR1 is DFQATT and CDR2 is SNEGSKA (reference sequence). The CDR3 bases are TGCAGTGCCCCGGCGGAGGGGTCAATTTCACCCCTCCACTTT. Residues: CSAPAEGSISPLHF.

Only a few counts were recorded for this clonotype. This chain joins TRBV7-8 and TRBJ1-2; D is unclear. Trimming left V 5 bases short and J 7 bases short, with 14 bases between. Germline CDR1 and CDR2: SGHVS and FQNEAQ. The CDR3 loop spans 13 amino acids. The CDR3 here is CASSPVAGVGYTF. Here the CDR3 DNA reads TGTGCCAGCAGCCCCGTGGCCGGAGTTGGCTACACCTTC. The complete variable domain, with remaining parts taken from reference TRBV7-8 and TRBJ1-2, reads GAGVSQSPRYKVAKRGQDVALRCDPISGHVSLFWYQQALGQGPEFLTYFQNEAQLDKSGLPSDRFFAERPEGSVSTLKIQRTQQEDSAVYLCASSPVAGVGYTFGSGTRLTVV.

V is TRBV24-1 and J is TRBJ2-5; TRBD1 aligns across 9 bases. Germline CDR1 KGHDR, CDR2 SFDVKD. Trimming removed 9 bases from V and 5 bases from J; junction bases left unmatched: 9. The CDR3 covers 14 residues. The CDR3 sequence: CATRSTGTGETQYF. The CDR3 coding sequence is TGTGCCACCCGCTCCACCGGGACAGGGGAGACCCAGTACTTC.

The V gene is TRBV9, the J gene TRBJ2-5, with 7 bases lining up with TRBD2. Germline-derived CDR1 and CDR2 are SGDLS and YYNGEE. V dropped 4 bases and J dropped 4; count of bases not matched to a gene: 13. The CDR3 runs to 16 residues. As DNA, the CDR3 is TGTGCCAGCAGCTCAGTAGGGGCGGGGGTGGCAGAGACCCAGTACTTC. The encoded protein is CASSSVGAGVAETQYF.

The chain uses TRBV7-9 and TRBJ1-6; the D is unclear. The V gene lost 5 bases and the J gene lost 8 bases, with 13 bases spanning the gap. This CDR3 has 14 amino acids. Germline loops: CDR1 SEHNR, CDR2 FQNEAQ (reference sequence). CDR3 amino acids: CASSGVGRYSPLHF. The CDR3 DNA reads TGTGCCAGCAGCGGCGTGGGGAGATATTCACCCCTCCACTTT.

The chain is built from TRBV5-1 and TRBJ2-1; TRBD1 is a possible D gene (5 bases). The germline V gene has CDR1 SGHRS and CDR2 YFSETQ. V shed 2 bases and J shed 0 bases, with 12 bases lying between them. The CDR3 has 16 residues. The CDR3 DNA sequence: TGCGCCAGCAGCTTTGGGGCACAGAGCTCCTACAATGAGCAGTTCTTC. It codes for CASSFGAQSSYNEQFF.

A few counts support this clonotype. The V and J genes are TRBV24-1 and TRBJ2-1; D ambiguous. Germline loops: CDR1 KGHDR, CDR2 SFDVKD. V lost 1 base, J lost 13 bases, and 7 bases lay in between. CDR3 length: 11 amino acids. The CDR3 DNA reads TGTGCCACCAGTGATTTAGACACACAGTTCTTC. Translation: CATSDLDTQFF.

The table lists this clonotype with a few counts. The chain is built from TRBV20-1 and TRBJ1-4, with D hard to call. Trimming stripped 0 bases from V and 6 bases from J, with 11 bases between. Looked up from germline, CDR1 is DFQATT and CDR2 is SNEGSKA (reference sequence). CDR3 length: 14 residues. In DNA, the CDR3 is TGCAGTGCTAGAGATCGCGTCACCGATGAAAAACTGTTTTTT. Translation gives CSARDRVTDEKLFF.

A remark on this clonotype: This may come from a read error, since a much larger clone is one base off. The DNA of the CDR3 is TGTGCCATCAGTGAACCTTTCGCACATGAGCAGTACTTC. This encodes CAISEPFAHEQYF. The rearrangement links TRBV10-3 to TRBJ2-4; no clear D. This CDR3 is 13 amino acids long. Germline CDR1 reads ENHRY; CDR2 reads SYGVKD. Trimming left V 3 bases short and J 13 bases short, with 16 bases between.

This clonotype came up once. V and J are TRBV20-1 and TRBJ1-4; D uncertain. V was pared by 3 bases and J by 5 bases, with 10 bases between. This CDR3 spans 13 amino acids. Germline V gene data show CDR1 as DFQATT and CDR2 as SNEGSKA (reference sequence). The CDR3 nucleotides are TGCAGTGCTAGTTCCAGCCCAAATGAAAAACTGTTTTTT. Protein: CSASSSPNEKLFF.

V is TRBV5-6 and J is TRBJ2-1, with 7 bases lining up with TRBD1. CDR1 and CDR2 (germline): SGHDT, YYEEEE. This CDR3 has 15 amino acids. V lost 0 bases and J lost 10; bases outside the gene matches: 10. The CDR3 nucleotides read TGTGCCAGCAGCTTGGGGACAGGTGCTACCTACGAGCAGTTCTTC. This gives the protein CASSLGTGATYEQFF.

This sequence joins TRBV12-3 or TRBV12-4 and TRBJ2-1; TRBD1 is a possible D gene (7 bases). Trimming stripped 5 bases from V and 2 bases from J, with 16 bases between. The CDR3 is made up of 16 amino acids. The CDR3 protein is CASSPFGGTAYNEQFF. The CDR3 coding sequence is TGTGCCAGCAGTCCCTTTGGGGGGACAGCCTACAATGAGCAGTTCTTC.

The chain links TRBV6-1 to TRBJ2-5, with D perhaps matching TRBD1 (6 bases). Judging by the DNA end, TRBJ2-7 fits better; the J call may be wrong. The CDR3 totals 15 residues. Germline assignment: CDR1 MNHNS and CDR2 SASEGT. This CDR3 reads CASSGQGQMTYEQYF. In DNA, the CDR3 is TGTGCCAGCAGTGGGCAGGGACAAATGACCTACGAGCAGTACTTC.

This sequence joins TRBV7-9 and TRBJ2-3; 10 bases are shared with TRBD2. This CDR3 spans 18 amino acids. Trimming cost V 4 bases and J 1 base; bases outside gene matches: 11. Germline CDR1 SEHNR, CDR2 FQNEAQ (reference sequence). The CDR3 sequence is CASSSLWKAGGRTDTQYF. In DNA form, the CDR3 reads TGTGCCAGCAGCTCCTTATGGAAAGCGGGGGGGCGCACAGATACGCAGTATTTT.

The chain recombines TRBV2 with TRBJ2-1; 9 bases agree with TRBD2. Germline CDR1 reads SNHLY; CDR2 reads FYNNEI. There are 14 residues in the CDR3. The trim removed 6 bases at V and 6 bases at J, leaving 6 bases unmatched. Here the CDR3 DNA reads TGTGCCAGCAGGAGCGGGGGGTTCAGCAATGAGCAGTTCTTC. Its translation: CASRSGGFSNEQFF.